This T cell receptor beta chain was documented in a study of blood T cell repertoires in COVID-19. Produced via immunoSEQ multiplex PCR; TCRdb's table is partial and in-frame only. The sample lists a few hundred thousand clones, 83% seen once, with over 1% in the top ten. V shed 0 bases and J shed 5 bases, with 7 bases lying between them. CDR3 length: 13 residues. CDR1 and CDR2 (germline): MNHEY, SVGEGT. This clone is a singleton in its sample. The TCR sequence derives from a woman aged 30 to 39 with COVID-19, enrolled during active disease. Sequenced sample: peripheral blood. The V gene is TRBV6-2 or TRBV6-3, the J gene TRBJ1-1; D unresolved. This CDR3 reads CASSYSQVTEAFF. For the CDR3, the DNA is TGTGCCAGCAGTTACTCGCAGGTAACTGAAGCTTTCTTT.